Listed below are T cell receptor beta chains from one sample, sequenced in a study of blood T cell repertoires in COVID-19. Here immunoSEQ multiplex PCR was the method, and the copy in TCRdb shows in-frame clones only, minus some. The sample consists of some 200,000 clones, 60% to 85% of them appearing once. The sample taken for sequencing was peripheral blood. These receptors came from a woman aged 70 to 79 with acute or convalescent COVID-19. CDR3s include the opening cysteine and the closing phenylalanine or tryptophan.

>TRBV19|TRBJ2-1|15
CASSSGTSAQGEQFF
>TRBV9|TRBJ1-1|15
CASSVSSSVNSEAFF
>TRBV11-2|TRBJ2-3|16
CASSFLPATGTDTQYF
>TRBV5-1|TRBJ1-1|15
CASSSSGTGVTEAFF
>TRBV7-2|TRBJ2-1|14
CAGSLGQSNNEQFF
>TRBV28|TRBJ2-3|16
CASRVGGGGSTDTQYF
>TRBV6-6|TRBJ1-3|16
CASSYSAVNSGNTIYF
>TRBV10-2|TRBJ1-1|15
CASSAYRHSNTEAFF
>TRBV27|TRBJ2-1|14
CASSPERAVGEQFF
>TRBV30|TRBJ1-1|13
CAWSVRGGGEAFF
>TRBV24-1|TRBJ1-2|17
CATSDSGQGAQGYGYTF
>TRBV3-1/TRBV3-2|TRBJ2-6|17
CASSQGTGSTGANVLTF
>TRBV9|TRBJ2-3|13
CATGQGAYDTQYF
>TRBV9|TRBJ1-3|16
CASSVSGTGAGNTIYF
>TRBV28|TRBJ2-2|13
CASRDYDTGELFF